The rows below give T cell receptor beta chains drawn from one sample of a study of blood T cell repertoires in COVID-19. The assay was immunoSEQ multiplex PCR, and TCRdb's table has in-frame clones only and misses some. The sample yields around 25,000 clones, roughly 84% seen once. Sequencing input: peripheral blood. The receptor set was obtained from a man aged 65 to 85 with active COVID-19. Each CDR3 is given with its conserved first and last residue.

V gene	CDR3 protein
TRBV4-1	CASSRGAGQGVFLNSPLHF
TRBV5-1	CASSLSGAGETQYF
TRBV2	CATRRDINYGYTF
TRBV5-1	CASSRDRPSSGNTIYF
TRBV11-3	CASSLDWTREGGKNIQYF
TRBV29-1	CRVVGGGRGGGEQYF
TRBV24-1	CATSEFAQGFLHF
TRBV27	CASSLSRGGWDEQFF
TRBV7-3	CASSSTGDQPQHF
TRBV28	CASNRPLGGYTF
TRBV29-1	CSPTLTGDTQYF
TRBV9	CASSVEPGQATYEQYF
TRBV7-6	CASMPRTSGLDTQYF
TRBV7-6	CASSLAGQVETQYF
TRBV10-1	CASSPNQETQYF
TRBV29-1	CSVEGRQGKYSGEQYF
TRBV3-1/TRBV3-2	CASSRLGATSGHEQYF
TRBV7-8	CASSLASREGTGELFF
TRBV7-9	CASSSTGVRPYDIQYF
TRBV3-1/TRBV3-2	CASSQAGSGGLSGNTIYF
TRBV5-1	CASSLSSGPRRETQYF
TRBV2	CASSEPGENGYTF
TRBV2	CASSVWREAQYF
TRBV6-1	CASSDERLLWGGYTF
TRBV7-8	CASSLAYSDGSYNEQFF
TRBV5-1	CASSWGGTGLSGNTIYF
TRBV18	CASSPDRGLAGNTIYF
TRBV7-2	CASSLGGTGRAGYTF
TRBV11-2	CASSLNRAGGFRSYNEQFF
TRBV7-9	CASSKTGLRNIQYF